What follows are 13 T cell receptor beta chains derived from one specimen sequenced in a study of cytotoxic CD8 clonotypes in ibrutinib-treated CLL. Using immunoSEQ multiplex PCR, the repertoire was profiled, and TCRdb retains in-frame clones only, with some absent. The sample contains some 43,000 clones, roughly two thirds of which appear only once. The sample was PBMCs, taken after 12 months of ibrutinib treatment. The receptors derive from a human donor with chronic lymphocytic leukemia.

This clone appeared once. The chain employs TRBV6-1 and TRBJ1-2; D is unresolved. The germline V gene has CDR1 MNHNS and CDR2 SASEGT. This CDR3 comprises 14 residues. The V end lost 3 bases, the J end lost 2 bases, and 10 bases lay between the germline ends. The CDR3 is CASSESPRNYGYTF. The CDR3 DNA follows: TGTGCCAGCAGTGAGTCCCCCAGGAACTATGGCTACACCTTC.

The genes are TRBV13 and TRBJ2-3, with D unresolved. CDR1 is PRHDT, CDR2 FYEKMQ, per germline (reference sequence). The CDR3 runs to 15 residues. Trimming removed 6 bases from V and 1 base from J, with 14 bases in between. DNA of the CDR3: TGTGCCAGCAGTACGAGCCCGAGGCGCACAGATACGCAGTATTTT. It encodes CASSTSPRRTDTQYF.

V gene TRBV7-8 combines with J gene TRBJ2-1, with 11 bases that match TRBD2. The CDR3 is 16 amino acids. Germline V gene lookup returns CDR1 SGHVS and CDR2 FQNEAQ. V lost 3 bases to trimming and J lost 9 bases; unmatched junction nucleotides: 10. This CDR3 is CASSLIAGGQGGEQFF. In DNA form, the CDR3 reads TGTGCCAGCAGCTTGATAGCGGGGGGGCAGGGCGGTGAGCAGTTCTTC.

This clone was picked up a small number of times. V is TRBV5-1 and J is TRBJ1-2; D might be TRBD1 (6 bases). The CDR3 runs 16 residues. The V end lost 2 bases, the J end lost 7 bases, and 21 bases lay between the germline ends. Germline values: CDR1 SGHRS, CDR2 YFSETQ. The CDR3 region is CASSLNTGRAGGGYTF. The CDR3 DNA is TGCGCCAGCAGCTTAAATACAGGGAGGGCAGGTGGTGGCTACACCTTC.

CDR3 nucleotide sequence: TGTGCCAGCAGTGAAAGCCTAGCGGGGACTCTAGCCAAAAACATTCAGTACTTC. It translates to CASSESLAGTLAKNIQYF. The V and J genes are TRBV6-1 and TRBJ2-4; 9 bases line up with TRBD2. V lost 2 bases to trimming and J lost 0 bases; unmatched junction nucleotides: 8. Per germline, CDR1 MNHNS and CDR2 SASEGT. The CDR3 is 18 amino acids.

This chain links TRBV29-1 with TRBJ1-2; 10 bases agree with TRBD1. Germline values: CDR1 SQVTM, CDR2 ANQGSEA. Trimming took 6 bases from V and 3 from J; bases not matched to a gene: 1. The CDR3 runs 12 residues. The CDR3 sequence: CSVGQGDYGYTF. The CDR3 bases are TGCAGCGTCGGACAGGGGGACTATGGCTACACCTTC.

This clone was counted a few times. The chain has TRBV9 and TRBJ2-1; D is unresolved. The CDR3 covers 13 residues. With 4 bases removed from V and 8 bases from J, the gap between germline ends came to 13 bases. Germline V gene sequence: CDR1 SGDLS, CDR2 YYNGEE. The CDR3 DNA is TGTGCCAGCAGCTCCCAGGCGGCCCATGAGCAGTTCTTC. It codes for CASSSQAAHEQFF.

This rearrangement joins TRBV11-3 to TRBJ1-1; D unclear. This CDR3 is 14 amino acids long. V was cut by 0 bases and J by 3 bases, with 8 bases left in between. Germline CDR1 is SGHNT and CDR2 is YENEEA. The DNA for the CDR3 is TGTGCCAGCAGCTTAGACTCGGGAGACACTGAAGCTTTCTTT. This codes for CASSLDSGDTEAFF.

The CDR3 is CASHRTRVNTGELFF. The CDR3 DNA follows: TGTGCCAGCCACCGGACGAGGGTGAACACCGGGGAGCTGTTTTTT. This chain joins TRBV6-1 and TRBJ2-2; maybe TRBD2 (5 bases). The V gene lost 8 bases and the J gene lost 1 base, with 14 bases spanning the gap. Germline assignment: CDR1 MNHNS and CDR2 SASEGT. This CDR3 spans 15 amino acids.

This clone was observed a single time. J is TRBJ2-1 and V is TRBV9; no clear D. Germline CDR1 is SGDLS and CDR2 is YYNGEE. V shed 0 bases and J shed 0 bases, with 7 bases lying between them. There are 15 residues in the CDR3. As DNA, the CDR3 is TGTGCCAGCAGCGTAGCCAGGAGCTCCTACAATGAGCAGTTCTTC. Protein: CASSVARSSYNEQFF.

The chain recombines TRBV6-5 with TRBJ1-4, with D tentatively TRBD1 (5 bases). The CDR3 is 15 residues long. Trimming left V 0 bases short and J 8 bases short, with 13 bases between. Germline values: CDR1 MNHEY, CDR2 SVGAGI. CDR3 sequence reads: CASSYSGQGSEKLFF. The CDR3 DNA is TGTGCCAGCAGTTACTCGGGGCAGGGAAGCGAAAAACTGTTTTTT.

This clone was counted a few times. In DNA form, the CDR3 reads TGTGCCAGCAGCGTCGATGCCCCTAGCAATCAGCCCCAGCATTTT. This translates into CASSVDAPSNQPQHF. The V gene is TRBV2, the J gene TRBJ1-5, with no clear D. V dropped 6 bases and J dropped 0 bases, with 12 bases sitting between them. CDR1 and CDR2 (germline): SNHLY, FYNNEI. This CDR3 has 15 amino acids.

CDR3 DNA: TGTGCCAGCAGCTTTTCACTAGCGGGATCCTACAATGAGCAGTTCTTC. Amino acids: CASSFSLAGSYNEQFF. V gene TRBV7-9 combines with J gene TRBJ2-1, with 10 bases identical to TRBD2. Germline V gene lookup returns CDR1 SEHNR and CDR2 FQNEAQ (reference sequence). CDR3 length: 16 residues. V lost 3 bases to trimming and J lost 1 base; unmatched junction nucleotides: 3.